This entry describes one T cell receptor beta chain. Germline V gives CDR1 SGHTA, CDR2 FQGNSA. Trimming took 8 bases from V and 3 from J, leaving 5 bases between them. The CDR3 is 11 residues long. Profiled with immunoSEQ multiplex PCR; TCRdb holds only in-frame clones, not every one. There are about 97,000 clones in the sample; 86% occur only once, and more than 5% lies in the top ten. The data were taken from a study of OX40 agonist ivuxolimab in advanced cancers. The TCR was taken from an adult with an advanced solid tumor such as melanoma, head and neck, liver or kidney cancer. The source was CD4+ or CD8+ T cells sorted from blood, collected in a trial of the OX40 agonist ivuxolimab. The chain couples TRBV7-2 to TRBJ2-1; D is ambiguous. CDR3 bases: TGTGCCAGCTCACGCTACAATGAGCAGTTCTTC. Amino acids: CASSRYNEQFF.